This paragraph covers one T cell receptor beta chain sequence. Under the authors' procedure: Estimated nucleated cell counts came from reference gene primer amplification. Repertoires were generated with immunoSEQ multiplex PCR, while TCRdb's copy carries only in-frame clones and drops some. D and trimming were read from the DNA, whereas the V and J calls and clone size are those reported in that table. The sample shows just over 70,000 clones, about 68% of them seen only once. V trimming: 3 bases; J trimming: 2 bases; junction bases outside the gene matches: 1. The CDR3 spans 14 residues. Germline CDR1 LNHNV, CDR2 YYDKDF (reference sequence). The sample comes from a study of blood T cell repertoires in COVID-19. Study background: Spain, Italy and the United States supplied samples that represented acute and convalescent COVID-19. Sources were T cells, B-cell-depleted T cells, or PBMCs; the material itself was cDNA or gDNA.

Specimen: peripheral blood. The chain recombines TRBV15 with TRBJ2-7, with TRBD2 matching 10 bases. The TCR sequence derives from a woman aged 70 to 79 with acute or convalescent COVID-19. CDR3 DNA sequence: TGTGCCACCAGCAGCAGCGGGAGGGCCTACGAGCAGTACTTC. It yields the protein CATSSSGRAYEQYF.